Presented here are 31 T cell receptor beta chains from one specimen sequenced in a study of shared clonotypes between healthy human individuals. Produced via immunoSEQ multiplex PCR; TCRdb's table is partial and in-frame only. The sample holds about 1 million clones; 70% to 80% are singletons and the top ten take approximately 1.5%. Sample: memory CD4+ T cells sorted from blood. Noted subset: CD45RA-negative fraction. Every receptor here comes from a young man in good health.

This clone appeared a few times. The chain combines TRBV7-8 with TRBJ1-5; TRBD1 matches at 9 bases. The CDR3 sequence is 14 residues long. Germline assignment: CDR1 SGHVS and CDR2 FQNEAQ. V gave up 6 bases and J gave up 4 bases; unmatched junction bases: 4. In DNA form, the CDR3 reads TGTGCCAGCAGGTTCGGGACAGGGAATCAGCCCCAGCATTTT. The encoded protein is CASRFGTGNQPQHF. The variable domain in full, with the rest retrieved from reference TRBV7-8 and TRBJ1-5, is GAGVSQSPRYKVAKRGQDVALRCDPISGHVSLFWYQQALGQGPEFLTYFQNEAQLDKSGLPSDRFFAERPEGSVSTLKIQRTQQEDSAVYLCASRFGTGNQPQHFGDGTRLSIL.

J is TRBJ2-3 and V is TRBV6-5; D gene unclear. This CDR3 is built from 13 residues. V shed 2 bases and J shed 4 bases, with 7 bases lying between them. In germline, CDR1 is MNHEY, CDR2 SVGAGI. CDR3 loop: CASSYRVADTQYF. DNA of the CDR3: TGTGCCAGCAGTTACAGGGTGGCAGATACGCAGTATTTT.

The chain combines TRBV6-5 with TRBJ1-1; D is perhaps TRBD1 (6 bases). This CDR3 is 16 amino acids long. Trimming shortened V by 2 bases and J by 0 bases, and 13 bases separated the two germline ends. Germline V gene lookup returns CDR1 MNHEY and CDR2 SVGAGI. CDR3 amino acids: CASSYIGGTMNTEAFF. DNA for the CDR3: TGTGCCAGCAGTTACATAGGGGGAACTATGAACACTGAAGCTTTCTTT.

CDR3 in amino acids: CASSSSTGKNSPLHF. The DNA of the CDR3 is TGCGCCAGCAGCTCATCGACAGGGAAGAATTCACCCCTCCACTTT. This rearrangement joins TRBV5-1 to TRBJ1-6; 7 bases map to TRBD1. From germline, CDR1 is SGHRS and CDR2 YFSETQ. V shed 3 bases and J 7 bases; nucleotides not matched to a gene: 7. The length of the CDR3 is 15 residues.

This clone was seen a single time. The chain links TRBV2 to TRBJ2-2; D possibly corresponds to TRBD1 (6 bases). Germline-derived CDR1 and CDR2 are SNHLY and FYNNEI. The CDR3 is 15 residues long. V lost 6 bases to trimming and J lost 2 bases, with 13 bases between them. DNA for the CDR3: TGTGCCAGCAGACCGCCGGGACACAACACCGGGGAGCTGTTTTTT. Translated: CASRPPGHNTGELFF.

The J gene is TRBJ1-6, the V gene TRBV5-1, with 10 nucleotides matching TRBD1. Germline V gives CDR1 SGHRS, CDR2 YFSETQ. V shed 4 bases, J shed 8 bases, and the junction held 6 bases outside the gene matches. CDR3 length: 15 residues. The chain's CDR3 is CASSRTGTGDSPLHF. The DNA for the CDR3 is TGCGCCAGCAGCCGGACCGGGACAGGGGATTCACCCCTCCACTTT.

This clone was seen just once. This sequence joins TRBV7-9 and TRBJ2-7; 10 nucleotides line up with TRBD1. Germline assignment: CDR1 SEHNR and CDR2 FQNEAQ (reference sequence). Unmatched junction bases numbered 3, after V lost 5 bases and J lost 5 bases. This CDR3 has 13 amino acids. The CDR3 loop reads CASSQTGGHEQYF. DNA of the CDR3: TGTGCCAGCAGCCAGACAGGGGGCCACGAGCAGTACTTC.

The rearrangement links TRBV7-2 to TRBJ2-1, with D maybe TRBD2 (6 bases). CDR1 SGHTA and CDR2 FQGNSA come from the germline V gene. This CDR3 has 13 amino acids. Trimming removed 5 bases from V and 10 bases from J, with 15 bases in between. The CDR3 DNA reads TGTGCCAGCAGCCGGGACTCCCTGGAAGAGCAGTTCTTC. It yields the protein CASSRDSLEEQFF.

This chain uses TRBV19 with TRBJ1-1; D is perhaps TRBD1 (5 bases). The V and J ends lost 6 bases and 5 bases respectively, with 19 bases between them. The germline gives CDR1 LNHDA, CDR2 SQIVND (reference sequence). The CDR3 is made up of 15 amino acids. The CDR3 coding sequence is TGTGCCAGTAGCGGGCAGGGACCCTCTGGAACTGAAGCTTTCTTT. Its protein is CASSGQGPSGTEAFF.

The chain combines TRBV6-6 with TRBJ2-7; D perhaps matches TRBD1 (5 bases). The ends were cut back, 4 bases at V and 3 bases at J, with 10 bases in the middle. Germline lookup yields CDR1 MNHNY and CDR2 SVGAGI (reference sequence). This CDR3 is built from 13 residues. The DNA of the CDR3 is TGTGCCAGCAGTTTACCCCAGGGCTACGAGCAGTACTTC. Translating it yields CASSLPQGYEQYF.

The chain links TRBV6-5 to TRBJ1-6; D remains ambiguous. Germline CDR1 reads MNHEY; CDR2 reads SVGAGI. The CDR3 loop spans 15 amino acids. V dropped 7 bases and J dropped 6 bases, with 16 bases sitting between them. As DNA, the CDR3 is TGTGCCAGCACCGGTCGGGCCGCAACTAATTCACCCCTCCACTTT. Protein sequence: CASTGRAATNSPLHF.

The CDR3 region is CASSSSGPQFF. DNA of the CDR3: TGTGCCAGTAGTAGTAGCGGACCGCAGTTCTTC. V usage is TRBV19 and J usage is TRBJ2-1; the D gene is possibly TRBD2 (6 bases). The V end lost 4 bases, the J end lost 12 bases, and 10 bases lay between the germline ends. Germline lookup yields CDR1 LNHDA and CDR2 SQIVND (reference sequence). This CDR3 has 11 residues. Full variable domain (rest looked up from reference TRBV19 and TRBJ2-1): DGGITQSPKYLFRKEGQNVTLSCEQNLNHDAMYWYRQDPGQGLRLIYYSQIVNDFQKGDIAEGYSVSREKKESFPLTVTSAQKNPTAFYLCASSSSGPQFFGPGTRLTVL.

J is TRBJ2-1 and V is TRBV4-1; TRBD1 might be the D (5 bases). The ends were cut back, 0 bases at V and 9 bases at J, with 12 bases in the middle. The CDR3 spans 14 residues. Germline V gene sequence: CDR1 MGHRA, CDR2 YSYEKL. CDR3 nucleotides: TGCGCCAGCAGCCAAGAGGGGCTGGCCGGTGAGCAGTTCTTC. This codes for CASSQEGLAGEQFF.

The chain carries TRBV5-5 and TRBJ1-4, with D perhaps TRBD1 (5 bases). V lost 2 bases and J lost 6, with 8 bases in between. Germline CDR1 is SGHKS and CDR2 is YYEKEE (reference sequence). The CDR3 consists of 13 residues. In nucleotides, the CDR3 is TGTGCCAGCAGCTTAATGGGGGATGAAAAACTGTTTTTT. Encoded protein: CASSLMGDEKLFF.

The DNA of the CDR3 is TGTGCCAGCAGTCGACAGGTTAACTATGGCTACACCTTC. Its translation is CASSRQVNYGYTF. The chain carries TRBV28 and TRBJ1-2; a possible D gene is TRBD1 (6 bases). Germline V gene lookup returns CDR1 MDHEN and CDR2 SYDVKM. V was shortened by 5 bases and J by 1 base, with 8 bases between the two germline ends. This CDR3 has 13 amino acids.

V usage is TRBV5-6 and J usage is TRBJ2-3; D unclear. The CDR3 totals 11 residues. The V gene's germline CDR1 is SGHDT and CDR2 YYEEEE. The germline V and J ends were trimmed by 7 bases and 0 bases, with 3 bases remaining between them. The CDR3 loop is CASASTDTQYF. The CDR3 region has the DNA TGTGCCAGCGCCAGCACAGATACGCAGTATTTT.

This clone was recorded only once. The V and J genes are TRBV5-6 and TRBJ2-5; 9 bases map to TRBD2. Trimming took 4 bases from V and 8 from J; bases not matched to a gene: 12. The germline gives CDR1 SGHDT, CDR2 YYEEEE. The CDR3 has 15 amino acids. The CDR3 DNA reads TGTGCCAGCAGCCCTGGTAGCGGGGGCCGGGAAACCCAGTACTTC. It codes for CASSPGSGGRETQYF.

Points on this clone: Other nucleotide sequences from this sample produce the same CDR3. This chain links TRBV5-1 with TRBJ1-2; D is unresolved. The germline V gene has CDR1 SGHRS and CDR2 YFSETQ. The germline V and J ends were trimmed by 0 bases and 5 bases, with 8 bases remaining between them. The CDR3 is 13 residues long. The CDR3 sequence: CASSLGVSYGYTF. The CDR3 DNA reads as TGCGCCAGCAGCTTGGGGGTCAGTTATGGCTACACCTTC.

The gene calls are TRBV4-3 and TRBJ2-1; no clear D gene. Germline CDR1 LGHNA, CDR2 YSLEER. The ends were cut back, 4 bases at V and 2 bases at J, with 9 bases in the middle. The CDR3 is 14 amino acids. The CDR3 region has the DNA TGCGCCAGCAGCCCAAGGGTGACCTACAATGAGCAGTTCTTC. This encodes CASSPRVTYNEQFF.

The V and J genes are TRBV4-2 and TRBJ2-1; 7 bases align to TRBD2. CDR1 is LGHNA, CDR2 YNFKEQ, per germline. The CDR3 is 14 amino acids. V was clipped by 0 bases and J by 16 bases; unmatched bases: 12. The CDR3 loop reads CASSQDRTAGVGFF. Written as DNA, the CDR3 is TGTGCCAGCAGCCAAGATAGGACGGCGGGAGTGGGTTTCTTC.

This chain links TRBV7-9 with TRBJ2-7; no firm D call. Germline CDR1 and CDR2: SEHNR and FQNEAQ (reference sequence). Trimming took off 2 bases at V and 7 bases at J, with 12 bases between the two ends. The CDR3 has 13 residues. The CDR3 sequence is CASSLRANSEQYF. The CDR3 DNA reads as TGTGCCAGCAGCTTAAGGGCCAATTCGGAGCAGTACTTC.

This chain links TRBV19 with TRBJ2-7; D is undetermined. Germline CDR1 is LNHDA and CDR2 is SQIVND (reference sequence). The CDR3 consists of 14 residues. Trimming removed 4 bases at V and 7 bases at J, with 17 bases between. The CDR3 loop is CASSTPGLTMEQYF. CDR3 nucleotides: TGTGCCAGTAGTACGCCGGGCCTCACTATGGAGCAGTACTTC.

CDR3 coding DNA: TGTGCCAGCAGCCCTGGCCCCTCTCGAGGCTACACCTTC. Residues: CASSPGPSRGYTF. The J gene is TRBJ1-2, the V gene TRBV7-3; D gene unclear. CDR3 length: 13 amino acids. V lost 5 bases and J 8 bases, leaving 15 bases between the germline ends. CDR1 and CDR2 (germline): SGHTA, FQGTGA.

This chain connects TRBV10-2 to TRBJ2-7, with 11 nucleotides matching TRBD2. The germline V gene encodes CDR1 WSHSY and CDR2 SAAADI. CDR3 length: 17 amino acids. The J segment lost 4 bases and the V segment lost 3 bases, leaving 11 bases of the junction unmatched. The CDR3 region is CASSDNSGTSGIYEQYF. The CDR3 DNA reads TGCGCCAGCAGTGATAATTCCGGGACTAGCGGCATTTACGAGCAGTACTTC.

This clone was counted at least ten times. Written as DNA, the CDR3 is TGTGCCAGCAGCAAATCCTTTTTACCGGTCCAGGCAACTAATGAAAAACTGTTTTTT. The encoded protein is CASSKSFLPVQATNEKLFF. V and J are TRBV21-1 and TRBJ1-4; TRBD1 reflects the table's D call only, with no check against the DNA. TRBV21-1 is recorded as a pseudogene. This CDR3 region has 19 residues.

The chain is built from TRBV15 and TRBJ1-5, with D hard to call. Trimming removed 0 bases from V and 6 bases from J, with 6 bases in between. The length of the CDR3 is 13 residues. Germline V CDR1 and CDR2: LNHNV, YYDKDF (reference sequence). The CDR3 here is CATSRDGVQPQHF. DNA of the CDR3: TGTGCCACCAGCAGAGATGGCGTTCAGCCCCAGCATTTT.

The DNA of the CDR3 is TGTGCCAGCAACATTCAGGGAAGCTCTGAAGCTTTCTTT. It encodes CASNIQGSSEAFF. The chain uses TRBV27 and TRBJ1-1; weak D call: TRBD1 (5 bases). The CDR3 spans 13 residues. The germline V and J ends were trimmed by 7 bases and 6 bases, with 15 bases remaining between them. In germline, CDR1 is MNHEY, CDR2 SMNVEV (reference sequence).

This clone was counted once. DNA for the CDR3: TGTGCCAGTAGTGTCACTAGCGGTAGCGTTTCAGATACGCAGTATTTT. Its protein is CASSVTSGSVSDTQYF. J is TRBJ2-3 and V is TRBV19; 8 nucleotides align to TRBD2. V was pared by 5 bases and J by 4 bases, with 11 bases of the junction left unmatched. Per the germline V gene, CDR1 is LNHDA and CDR2 is SQIVND (reference sequence). The CDR3 is 16 residues long.

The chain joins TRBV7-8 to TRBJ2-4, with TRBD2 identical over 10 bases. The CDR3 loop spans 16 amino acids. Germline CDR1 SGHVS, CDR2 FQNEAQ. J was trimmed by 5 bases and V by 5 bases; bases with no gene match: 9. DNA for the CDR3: TGTGCCAGCAGCCCGGGACTAGCGTTTCCCGAAAACATTCAGTACTTC. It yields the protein CASSPGLAFPENIQYF.

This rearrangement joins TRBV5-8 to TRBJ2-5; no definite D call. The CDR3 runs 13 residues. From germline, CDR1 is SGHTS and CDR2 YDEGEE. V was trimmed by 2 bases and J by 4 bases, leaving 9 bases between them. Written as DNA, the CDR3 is TGTGCCAGCAGCTTAAGGGAAGGAGAGACCCAGTACTTC. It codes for CASSLREGETQYF.

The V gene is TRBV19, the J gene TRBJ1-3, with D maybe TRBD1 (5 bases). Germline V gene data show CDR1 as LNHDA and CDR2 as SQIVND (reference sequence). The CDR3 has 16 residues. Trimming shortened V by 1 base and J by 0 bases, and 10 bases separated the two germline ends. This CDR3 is CASSIVAGNSGNTIYF. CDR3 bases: TGTGCCAGTAGTATAGTCGCAGGGAACTCTGGAAACACCATATATTTT.